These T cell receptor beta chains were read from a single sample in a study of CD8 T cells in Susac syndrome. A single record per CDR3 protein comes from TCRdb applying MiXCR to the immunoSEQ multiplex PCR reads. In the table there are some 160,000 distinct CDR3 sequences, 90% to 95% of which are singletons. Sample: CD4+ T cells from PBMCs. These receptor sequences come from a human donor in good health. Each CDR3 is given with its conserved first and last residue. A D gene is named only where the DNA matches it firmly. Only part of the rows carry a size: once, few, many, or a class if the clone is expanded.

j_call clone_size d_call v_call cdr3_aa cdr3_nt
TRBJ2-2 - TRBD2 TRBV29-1 CSVRPGLTTGELFF TGCAGCGTTAGACCGGGACTAACTACCGGGGAGCTGTTTTTT
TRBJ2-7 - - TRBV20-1 CSAFRDEQYF TGCAGTGCTTTCAGGGACGAGCAGTACTTC
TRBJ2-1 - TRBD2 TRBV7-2 CASSRWASGDNEQFF TGTGCCAGCAGCCGGTGGGCTAGCGGGGACAATGAGCAGTTCTTC
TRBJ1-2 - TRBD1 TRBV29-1 CSASTGGRDGYTF TGCAGCGCTAGTACAGGGGGACGGGATGGCTACACCTTC
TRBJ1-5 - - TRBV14 CASSQDRGGPGGQPQHF TGTGCCAGCAGCCAAGATAGAGGAGGCCCGGGGGGTCAGCCCCAGCATTTT
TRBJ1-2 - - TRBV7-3 CASSSMSPGSYTF TGTGCCAGCAGCTCAATGTCTCCAGGGAGCTACACCTTC
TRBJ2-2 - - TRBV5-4 CASSLVGKNTGELFF TGTGCCAGCAGCTTGGTAGGGAAGAACACCGGGGAGCTGTTTTTT
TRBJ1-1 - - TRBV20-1 CSAPGQRGTEAFF TGCAGTGCTCCCGGACAGCGGGGAACTGAAGCTTTCTTT
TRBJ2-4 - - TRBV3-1 CASSPIATKKNIQYF TGTGCCAGCAGCCCCATAGCGACAAAAAAAAACATTCAGTACTTC
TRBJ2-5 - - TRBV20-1 CSARDHGWETQYF TGCAGTGCTAGGGACCATGGGTGGGAGACCCAGTACTTC
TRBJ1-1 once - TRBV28 CASTPGGYTEAFF TGTGCCAGCACCCCGGGAGGTTACACTGAAGCTTTCTTT
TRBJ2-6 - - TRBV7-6 CASRSGAITGANVLTF TGTGCCAGCAGATCCGGGGCTATCACTGGGGCCAACGTCCTGACTTTC
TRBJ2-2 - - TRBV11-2 CASSLVENTGELFF TGTGCCAGCAGCTTAGTAGAGAACACCGGGGAGCTGTTTTTT
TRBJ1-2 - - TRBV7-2 CASRGPSTYGYTF TGTGCCAGCAGGGGACCCTCAACATATGGCTACACCTTC
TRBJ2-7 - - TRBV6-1 CASSDNRFRYEQYF TGTGCCAGCAGTGACAACAGATTCCGATACGAGCAGTACTTC
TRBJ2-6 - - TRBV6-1 CASSEKGSGANVLTF TGTGCCAGCAGTGAAAAAGGGTCTGGGGCCAACGTCCTGACTTTC
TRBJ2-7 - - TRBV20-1 CSARDPTGGVDEQYF TGCAGTGCTAGAGATCCCACAGGGGGGGTGGACGAGCAGTACTTC
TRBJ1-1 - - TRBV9 CASSPRREVTEVFF TGTGCCAGCAGCCCCCGCAGGGAGGTCACTGAAGTTTTCTTT
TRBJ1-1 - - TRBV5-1 CASSLAGYTEAFF TGCGCCAGCAGCTTGGCAGGATACACTGAAGCTTTCTTT
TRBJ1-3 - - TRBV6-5 CASSSGITGNTIYF TGTGCCAGCAGTTCCGGAATCACTGGAAACACCATATATTTT
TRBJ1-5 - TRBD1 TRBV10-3 CAISPDRDRPQHF TGTGCCATCAGTCCGGACAGGGACAGACCCCAGCATTTT
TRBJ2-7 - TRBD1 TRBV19 CASTRDGQGKYEQYF TGTGCCAGTACCCGGGACGGACAGGGAAAGTACGAGCAGTACTTC
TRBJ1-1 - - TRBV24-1 CATSDLDFGTEAFF TGTGCCACCAGTGATTTAGACTTTGGGACTGAAGCTTTCTTT
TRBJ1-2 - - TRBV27 CASSLSGGASGYTF TGTGCCAGCAGTTTATCTGGGGGGGCGTCGGGCTACACCTTC
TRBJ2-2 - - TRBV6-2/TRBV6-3 CASSDNTGELFF TGTGCCAGCAGTGATAACACCGGGGAGCTGTTTTTT
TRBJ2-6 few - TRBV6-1 CASSYISTGANVLTF TGTGCCAGCAGTTATATCTCGACTGGGGCCAACGTCCTGACTTTC
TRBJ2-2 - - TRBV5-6 CASSFTRRELFF TGTGCCAGCAGCTTCACAAGGAGGGAGCTGTTTTTT